Included here is one T cell receptor beta chain sequence, with context. Its antigen remains unknown. PCR involved 60 Vbeta and 13 Jbeta primers. The protocol was immunoSEQ multiplex PCR, while the TCRdb copy is restricted to in-frame clones and leaves out a portion. The data show about 200,000 clones, 79% seen once. These data come from a study of cytomegalovirus exposure and HLA in healthy donors. Whole-study findings and limits: It was approximately 160 TCR beta chains that were listed as cytomegalovirus-associated. Presence/absence analyses treated sequencing depth as roughly uniform across donors.

Trimming cost V 7 bases and J 1 base, with 16 bases left between them. Per germline, CDR1 LGHNT and CDR2 FRNRAP. This CDR3 spans 15 amino acids. The V gene is TRBV12-5, the J gene TRBJ1-1, with a possible D match to TRBD1 (5 bases). This receptor was taken from a girl aged 5 to 17 in good health and CMV-seropositive. The sequenced sample was PBMCs. The DNA of the CDR3 is TGTGCTAGTGACATCTCGGGACTTCAGAACACTGAAGCTTTCTTT. Its protein is CASDISGLQNTEAFF.